What follows is one T cell receptor beta chain and its context. This entry is derived from a study of blood T cell repertoires in COVID-19. Whole-study context: Acute and convalescent COVID-19 samples came from the United States, Italy and Spain. T cells, B-cell-depleted T cells, or PBMCs supplied cDNA or gDNA.

Original processing methods: From reference gene primer amplification, estimates of nucleated cell counts were derived. Sequencing was performed with immunoSEQ multiplex PCR; in TCRdb, only in-frame clones are kept and a portion is missing. D and trimming come from the DNA, and the V and J calls and clone size come from that table. This table has under 300,000 clones, about 84% appearing once. The CDR3 sequence is 14 residues long. Germline assignment: CDR1 PRHDT and CDR2 FYEKMQ (reference sequence). Trimming stripped 2 bases from V and 8 bases from J, with 15 bases between. The gene calls are TRBV13 and TRBJ1-1; possibly TRBD1 for D (6 bases). Sequenced input: peripheral blood. This sequence was found in a man of 80 years or more with acute or convalescent COVID-19. In DNA form, the CDR3 reads TGTGCCAGCAGCTTAAAACCAACAGGGCCCGAAGCTTTCTTT. Translating gives CASSLKPTGPEAFF.